These T cell receptor beta chains were read from a single sample in a study of metastatic and nonmetastatic thyroid tumors. TCRdb reassembled clones from the PCR reads with MiXCR. The sample contains thousands of clones, 30% of which appear only once. Sequenced sample: adjacent normal tissue. The receptors stem from a female donor with papillary thyroid cancer or a benign thyroid nodule (not recorded which). Some clones in this sample may be carry-over from other donors' samples. Each CDR3 is given with its conserved first and last residue. D genes are given only for firm matches. Clone sizes are given selectively: once, few, many, or a class where the clone is expanded.

d_call: TRBD1; j_call: TRBJ1-2; v_call: TRBV28; clone_size: -; cdr3_length: 13; cdr3_aa: CASRSTGEYGYTF; cdr3_nt: TGTGCCAGCAGATCTACAGGGGAGTATGGCTACACCTTC
d_call: TRBD2; j_call: TRBJ2-7; v_call: TRBV9; clone_size: few; cdr3_length: 15; cdr3_aa: CASSGSTSGSYEQYF; cdr3_nt: TGTGCCAGCAGCGGAAGCACTAGCGGGAGCTACGAGCAGTACTTC
d_call: -; j_call: TRBJ2-5; v_call: TRBV29-1; clone_size: many; cdr3_length: 12; cdr3_aa: CSTARYQETQYF; cdr3_nt: TGCAGCACCGCCAGATACCAAGAGACCCAGTACTTC
d_call: TRBD1; j_call: TRBJ2-2; v_call: TRBV2; clone_size: few; cdr3_length: 14; cdr3_aa: CASRDRANTGELFF; cdr3_nt: TGTGCCAGCAGAGACAGGGCGAACACCGGGGAGCTGTTTTTT
d_call: TRBD1; j_call: TRBJ2-4; v_call: TRBV20-1; clone_size: many; cdr3_length: 18; cdr3_aa: CSARTTAGGVAAKNIQYF; cdr3_nt: TGCAGTGCTAGAACGACGGCAGGGGGAGTCGCGGCCAAAAACATTCAGTACTTC
d_call: -; j_call: TRBJ1-2; v_call: TRBV27; clone_size: few; cdr3_length: 14; cdr3_aa: CASRAPGANYGYTF; cdr3_nt: TGTGCCAGCAGGGCGCCAGGGGCTAACTATGGCTACACCTTC
d_call: TRBD2; j_call: TRBJ2-1; v_call: TRBV10-1; clone_size: -; cdr3_length: 15; cdr3_aa: CASSRGGKTYNEQFF; cdr3_nt: TGCGCCAGCAGCCGGGGGGGTAAAACCTACAATGAGCAGTTCTTC
d_call: TRBD2; j_call: TRBJ2-1; v_call: TRBV27; clone_size: -; cdr3_length: 14; cdr3_aa: CASSFSGSGDEQFF; cdr3_nt: TGTGCCAGCAGTTTTAGCGGGAGTGGGGATGAGCAGTTCTTC
d_call: -; j_call: TRBJ1-6; v_call: TRBV5-6; clone_size: -; cdr3_length: 14; cdr3_aa: CASSREEPGSPLHF; cdr3_nt: TGTGCCAGCAGCAGGGAGGAACCGGGTTCACCCCTCCACTTT
d_call: TRBD2; j_call: TRBJ2-1; v_call: TRBV6-1; clone_size: few; cdr3_length: 14; cdr3_aa: CASTAGDRYNEQFF; cdr3_nt: TGTGCCAGCACGGCGGGGGACCGTTACAATGAGCAGTTCTTC
d_call: TRBD1; j_call: TRBJ2-7; v_call: TRBV5-1; clone_size: -; cdr3_length: 16; cdr3_aa: CASSSLQGARSDEQYF; cdr3_nt: TGCGCCAGCAGCTCGTTACAGGGGGCGCGCAGTGACGAGCAGTACTTC
d_call: TRBD2; j_call: TRBJ2-3; v_call: TRBV27; clone_size: medium-sized; cdr3_length: 18; cdr3_aa: CASRKATSGRRSTDTQYF; cdr3_nt: TGTGCCAGCAGGAAAGCGACTAGCGGGAGGCGGTCCACAGATACGCAGTATTTT
d_call: -; j_call: TRBJ2-6; v_call: TRBV7-2; clone_size: -; cdr3_length: 16; cdr3_aa: CASSLAGASGANVPTF; cdr3_nt: TGTGCCAGCAGCTTAGCGGGGGCTTCGGGGGCCAACGTCCCGACTTTC
d_call: TRBD2; j_call: TRBJ2-5; v_call: TRBV7-2; clone_size: -; cdr3_length: 17; cdr3_aa: CASSLAPGRAGGETPYF; cdr3_nt: TGTGCCAGCAGCTTAGCACCGGGACGAGCGGGAGGAGAGACCCCTTACTTC
d_call: -; j_call: TRBJ1-2; v_call: TRBV6-5; clone_size: few; cdr3_length: 17; cdr3_aa: CASSYTSQGGGDYGYTF; cdr3_nt: TGTGCCAGCAGTTACACCTCACAGGGAGGGGGGGACTATGGCTACACCTTC
d_call: TRBD1; j_call: TRBJ2-2; v_call: TRBV19; clone_size: -; cdr3_length: 16; cdr3_aa: CASSVIQGAGTGELFF; cdr3_nt: TGTGCCAGTAGTGTAATACAGGGGGCGGGCACCGGGGAGCTGTTTTTT
d_call: -; j_call: TRBJ2-1; v_call: TRBV4-2; clone_size: many; cdr3_length: 19; cdr3_aa: CASSQDWEPGLGFYNEQFF; cdr3_nt: TGTGCCAGCAGCCAAGATTGGGAACCGGGACTTGGCTTTTACAATGAGCAGTTCTTC
d_call: TRBD1; j_call: TRBJ2-1; v_call: TRBV6-1; clone_size: few; cdr3_length: 16; cdr3_aa: CASSDVQGKSYNEQFF; cdr3_nt: TGTGCCAGCAGTGACGTACAGGGGAAGTCCTACAATGAGCAGTTCTTC
d_call: -; j_call: TRBJ2-3; v_call: TRBV12-3/TRBV12-4; clone_size: -; cdr3_length: 13; cdr3_aa: CASSFKGADTQYF; cdr3_nt: TGTGCCAGCAGTTTTAAGGGGGCAGATACGCAGTATTTT
d_call: TRBD1; j_call: TRBJ2-3; v_call: TRBV11-2; clone_size: -; cdr3_length: 16; cdr3_aa: CASSLDRTGGPDTQYF; cdr3_nt: TGTGCCAGCAGCTTAGATCGGACAGGGGGTCCAGATACGCAGTATTTT
d_call: -; j_call: TRBJ1-1; v_call: TRBV20-1; clone_size: -; cdr3_length: 14; cdr3_aa: CRARDARKENEAFF; cdr3_nt: TGCAGGGCTAGAGATGCCAGGAAAGAGAATGAAGCTTTCTTT
d_call: -; j_call: TRBJ2-7; v_call: TRBV20-1; clone_size: -; cdr3_length: 10; cdr3_aa: CSPQGGEQYF; cdr3_nt: TGCAGCCCCCAGGGGGGGGAGCAGTACTTC
d_call: -; j_call: TRBJ2-1; v_call: TRBV12-3/TRBV12-4; clone_size: medium-sized; cdr3_length: 12; cdr3_aa: CASNEGGTEQFF; cdr3_nt: TGTGCCAGCAACGAAGGGGGGACTGAGCAGTTCTTC
d_call: TRBD2; j_call: TRBJ2-7; v_call: TRBV28; clone_size: few; cdr3_length: 18; cdr3_aa: CASSFGLAAGPVSYEQYF; cdr3_nt: TGTGCCAGCAGTTTTGGACTAGCGGCAGGGCCGGTCTCCTACGAGCAGTACTTC
d_call: -; j_call: TRBJ1-1; v_call: TRBV7-2; clone_size: -; cdr3_length: 12; cdr3_aa: CTSSLGNTEAFF; cdr3_nt: TGTACCAGCAGCTTAGGGAACACTGAAGCTTTCTTT
d_call: -; j_call: TRBJ1-5; v_call: TRBV9; clone_size: -; cdr3_length: 15; cdr3_aa: CASSPGRTSGQPQHF; cdr3_nt: TGTGCCAGCAGCCCGGGACGCACTTCGGGTCAGCCCCAGCATTTT
d_call: -; j_call: TRBJ2-2; v_call: TRBV12-3/TRBV12-4; clone_size: large; cdr3_length: 15; cdr3_aa: CASRRAFGGTGELFF; cdr3_nt: TGTGCCAGCAGACGTGCCTTCGGAGGGACCGGGGAGCTGTTTTTT
d_call: -; j_call: TRBJ1-5; v_call: TRBV7-2; clone_size: -; cdr3_length: 13; cdr3_aa: CASSLGGEQPQHF; cdr3_nt: TGTGCCAGCAGCTTAGGAGGGGAGCAGCCCCAGCATTTT
d_call: -; j_call: TRBJ1-1; v_call: TRBV19; clone_size: -; cdr3_length: 13; cdr3_aa: CASSIEGNTEAFF; cdr3_nt: TGTGCCAGTAGTATCGAGGGAAACACTGAAGCTTTCTTT
d_call: -; j_call: TRBJ2-7; v_call: TRBV7-2; clone_size: -; cdr3_length: 14; cdr3_aa: CASSPTVSPYEQYF; cdr3_nt: TGTGCCAGCAGCCCGACAGTGAGCCCCTACGAGCAGTACTTC
d_call: -; j_call: TRBJ2-7; v_call: TRBV19; clone_size: -; cdr3_length: 16; cdr3_aa: CASSIGDSGTTYEQYF; cdr3_nt: TGTGCCAGTAGTATTGGGGACAGCGGGACAACCTACGAGCAGTACTTC
d_call: -; j_call: TRBJ2-1; v_call: TRBV11-2; clone_size: -; cdr3_length: 17; cdr3_aa: CASSLGRVGSSYNEQFF; cdr3_nt: TGTGCCAGCAGCTTAGGGAGAGTGGGGAGCTCCTACAATGAGCAGTTCTTC
d_call: -; j_call: TRBJ1-1; v_call: TRBV7-6; clone_size: -; cdr3_length: 15; cdr3_aa: CASSRDTYTNTEAFF; cdr3_nt: TGTGCCAGCAGCCGGGACACCTACACGAACACTGAAGCTTTCTTT
d_call: -; j_call: TRBJ2-6; v_call: TRBV28; clone_size: -; cdr3_length: 18; cdr3_aa: CASSVRTLLLPVANVLTF; cdr3_nt: TGTGCCAGCAGCGTCAGGACGCTCCTCTTACCTGTGGCCAACGTACTGACTTTC
d_call: -; j_call: TRBJ2-2; v_call: TRBV11-2; clone_size: -; cdr3_length: 13; cdr3_aa: CASTIRSPGELFF; cdr3_nt: TGTGCCAGCACTATTCGATCTCCTGGGGAGCTGTTTTTT
d_call: -; j_call: TRBJ1-1; v_call: TRBV5-1; clone_size: -; cdr3_length: 13; cdr3_aa: CASSLLGSTEAFF; cdr3_nt: TGCGCCAGCAGCTTGCTAGGGAGCACTGAAGCTTTCTTT
d_call: -; j_call: TRBJ1-2; v_call: TRBV15; clone_size: few; cdr3_length: 13; cdr3_aa: CATSRTINYGYTF; cdr3_nt: TGTGCCACCAGCAGAACTATAAACTATGGCTACACCTTC
d_call: -; j_call: TRBJ1-3; v_call: TRBV7-9; clone_size: medium-sized; cdr3_length: 19; cdr3_aa: CASSLATTNLPSLGNTIYF; cdr3_nt: TGTGCCAGCAGCTTAGCCACCACGAATTTACCGTCCCTTGGAAACACCATATATTTT
d_call: -; j_call: TRBJ1-1; v_call: TRBV6-1; clone_size: many; cdr3_length: 11; cdr3_aa: CATRVGGEAFF; cdr3_nt: TGTGCCACCCGGGTGGGGGGTGAAGCTTTCTTT
d_call: -; j_call: TRBJ1-1; v_call: TRBV11-2; clone_size: -; cdr3_length: 12; cdr3_aa: CASSLVGYEAFF; cdr3_nt: TGTGCCAGCAGCTTAGTGGGGTATGAAGCTTTCTTT
d_call: -; j_call: TRBJ1-2; v_call: TRBV11-2; clone_size: -; cdr3_length: 15; cdr3_aa: CASSLDSAPAYGYTF; cdr3_nt: TGTGCCAGCAGCTTGGACAGCGCTCCAGCCTATGGCTACACCTTC
d_call: -; j_call: TRBJ2-7; v_call: TRBV30; clone_size: -; cdr3_length: 15; cdr3_aa: CAWSPGPRGHYEQYF; cdr3_nt: TGTGCCTGGAGTCCAGGCCCAAGGGGCCACTACGAGCAGTACTTC
d_call: -; j_call: TRBJ2-3; v_call: TRBV28; clone_size: -; cdr3_length: 15; cdr3_aa: CASSSPTSSINTRYF; cdr3_nt: TGTGCCAGCAGTTCGCCGACTAGTAGCATTAATACGCGGTATTTT
d_call: TRBD1; j_call: TRBJ2-7; v_call: TRBV20-1; clone_size: -; cdr3_length: 14; cdr3_aa: CSAQDRGTSYEQYF; cdr3_nt: TGCAGTGCTCAGGACAGGGGGACCTCCTACGAGCAGTACTTC
d_call: -; j_call: TRBJ2-7; v_call: TRBV7-9; clone_size: -; cdr3_length: 13; cdr3_aa: CASSADGRDEQYF; cdr3_nt: TGTGCCAGCAGCGCCGACGGTCGGGACGAGCAGTACTTC
d_call: -; j_call: TRBJ2-6; v_call: TRBV19; clone_size: -; cdr3_length: 15; cdr3_aa: CASSIKNSGANVLTF; cdr3_nt: TGTGCCAGTAGTATAAAGAACTCTGGGGCCAACGTCCTGACTTTC
d_call: TRBD2; j_call: TRBJ2-3; v_call: TRBV11-2; clone_size: -; cdr3_length: 17; cdr3_aa: CASSSGLAGGDTDTQYF; cdr3_nt: TGTGCCAGCAGCTCGGGACTAGCGGGGGGGGACACAGATACCCAGTATTTT
d_call: -; j_call: TRBJ1-2; v_call: TRBV15; clone_size: few; cdr3_length: 14; cdr3_aa: CATSLPPINYGYTF; cdr3_nt: TGTGCCACCAGCCTCCCCCCGATTAACTATGGCTACACCTTC
d_call: TRBD2; j_call: TRBJ2-7; v_call: TRBV28; clone_size: large; cdr3_length: 12; cdr3_aa: CASGPGGDEQYF; cdr3_nt: TGTGCCAGCGGGCCGGGGGGGGACGAGCAGTACTTC
d_call: TRBD1; j_call: TRBJ1-2; v_call: TRBV19; clone_size: few; cdr3_length: 15; cdr3_aa: CASSVDRGFFYGYTF; cdr3_nt: TGTGCCAGTAGTGTGGACAGGGGTTTTTTCTATGGCTACACCTTC
d_call: -; j_call: TRBJ1-2; v_call: TRBV20-1; clone_size: medium-sized; cdr3_length: 12; cdr3_aa: CSALVAGYGYTF; cdr3_nt: TGCAGTGCACTCGTGGCAGGCTATGGCTACACCTTC
d_call: -; j_call: TRBJ2-7; v_call: TRBV11-2; clone_size: -; cdr3_length: 13; cdr3_aa: CASSLGPVYEQYF; cdr3_nt: TGTGCCAGCAGCTTAGGGCCCGTATACGAGCAGTACTTC
d_call: TRBD1; j_call: TRBJ1-6; v_call: TRBV28; clone_size: few; cdr3_length: 15; cdr3_aa: CASSDRDSLRGTLHF; cdr3_nt: TGTGCCAGCAGTGATCGGGACAGCTTAAGAGGGACCCTCCACTTT
d_call: TRBD2; j_call: TRBJ2-7; v_call: TRBV7-8; clone_size: medium-sized; cdr3_length: 14; cdr3_aa: CASSPRGASYEQYF; cdr3_nt: TGTGCCAGCAGTCCGCGGGGGGCCTCCTACGAGCAGTACTTC
d_call: -; j_call: TRBJ2-3; v_call: TRBV27; clone_size: -; cdr3_length: 17; cdr3_aa: CASSLLGTPSSTDTQYF; cdr3_nt: TGTGCCAGCAGTTTGCTAGGTACACCCTCGAGCACAGATACGCAGTATTTT